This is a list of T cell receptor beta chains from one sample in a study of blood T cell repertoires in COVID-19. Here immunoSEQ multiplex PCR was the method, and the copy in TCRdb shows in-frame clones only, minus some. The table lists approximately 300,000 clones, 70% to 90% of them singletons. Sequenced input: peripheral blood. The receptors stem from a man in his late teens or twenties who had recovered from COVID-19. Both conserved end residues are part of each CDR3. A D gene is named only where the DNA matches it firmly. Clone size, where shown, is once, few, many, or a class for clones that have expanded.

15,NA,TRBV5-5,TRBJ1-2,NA,TGTGCCAGCAGCCCCCAGGGTGGGTTGAACTATGGCTACACCTTC,CASSPQGGLNYGYTF
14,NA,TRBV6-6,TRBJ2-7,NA,TGTGCCAGCAGTTACAGCGTCAGCTCCTACGAGCAGTACTTC,CASSYSVSSYEQYF
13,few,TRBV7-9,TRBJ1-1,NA,TGTGCCAGCAGCGCTAGACAGGAATCCGAAGCTTTCTTT,CASSARQESEAFF
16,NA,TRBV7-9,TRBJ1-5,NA,TGTGCCAGCAGCCGGGGGACTGGGAATAGCAATCAGCCCCAGCATTTT,CASSRGTGNSNQPQHF
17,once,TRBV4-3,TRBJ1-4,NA,TGCGCCAGCAGCCAAGGGGCAAGGGAATCGGGAAGTGAAAAACTGTTTTTT,CASSQGARESGSEKLFF
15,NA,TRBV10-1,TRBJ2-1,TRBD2,TGCGCCAGCAGCGATCCGGGACTAGCGGGGAGTCGGCAGTTCTTC,CASSDPGLAGSRQFF
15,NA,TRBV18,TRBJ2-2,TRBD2,TGTGCCAGCTCACTACGACTAGCTAACACCGGGGAGCTGTTTTTT,CASSLRLANTGELFF
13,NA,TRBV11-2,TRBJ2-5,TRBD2,TGTGCCAGCAGCTTTAGCGGGCCAGAGACCCAGTACTTC,CASSFSGPETQYF
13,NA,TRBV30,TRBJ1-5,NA,TGTGCCTGGAGATCGGGGGGAGCTCAGCCCCAGCATTTT,CAWRSGGAQPQHF
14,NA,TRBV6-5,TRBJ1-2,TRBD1,TGTGCCAGCAGTTCGGCCTGGACAGGGTACGGCTACACCTTC,CASSSAWTGYGYTF
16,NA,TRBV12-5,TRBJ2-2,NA,TGTGCTAGTGGTTTGGTAGTGGCAGGGCCAACCGGGGAGCTGTTTTTT,CASGLVVAGPTGELFF
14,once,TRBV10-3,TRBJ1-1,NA,TGTGCCATCAGTGAAGGGAGAGAGAAGTGGATAGCTTTCTTT,CAISEGREKWIAFF
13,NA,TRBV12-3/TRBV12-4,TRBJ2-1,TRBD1,TGTGCCAGCAGTTCCGGGACAGTCAATGAGCAGTTCTTC,CASSSGTVNEQFF
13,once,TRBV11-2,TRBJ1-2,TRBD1,TGTGCCAGCAGCTCTCAGGGGGCGTTTGGCTACACCTTC,CASSSQGAFGYTF
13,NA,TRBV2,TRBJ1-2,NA,TGTGCCAGCAGCCCACCGGGACACCATGGCTACACCTTC,CASSPPGHHGYTF
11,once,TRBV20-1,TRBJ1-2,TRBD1,TGCAGTGCGTGGACAGGTCTGGGCTACACCTTC,CSAWTGLGYTF
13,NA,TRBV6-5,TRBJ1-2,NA,TGTGCCAGCAGTTGGGCCCTCGCCTATGGCTACACCTTC,CASSWALAYGYTF
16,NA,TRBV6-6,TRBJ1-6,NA,TGTGCCAGCAGTTACGTTCGGAGCTCCTATAATTCACCCCTCCACTTT,CASSYVRSSYNSPLHF
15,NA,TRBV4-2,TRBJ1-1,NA,TGTGCCAGCAGAAATAGGGGAGGGATCAACACTGAAGCTTTCTTT,CASRNRGGINTEAFF
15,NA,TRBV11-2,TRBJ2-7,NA,TGTGCCAGCAGCTTAACGGCAGGAGGAACCTACGAGCAGTACTTC,CASSLTAGGTYEQYF
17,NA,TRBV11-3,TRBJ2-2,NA,TGTGCCAGCAGCTTGAGGCCCCACAACTGGGTCCCCGGGGAGCTGTTTTTT,CASSLRPHNWVPGELFF
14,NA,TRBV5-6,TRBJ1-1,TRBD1,TGTGCCAGCAGCTCGACAGGGGGCAAGGCTGAAGCTTTCTTT,CASSSTGGKAEAFF
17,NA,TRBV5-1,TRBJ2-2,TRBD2,TGCGCCAGCAGCTTGCAGGGGCTAGCGGGGCACACCGGGGAGCTGTTTTTT,CASSLQGLAGHTGELFF
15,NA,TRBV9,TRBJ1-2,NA,TGTGCCAGCAGCGTAGCCTCGGAGGGGTCGAATGGCTACACCTTC,CASSVASEGSNGYTF
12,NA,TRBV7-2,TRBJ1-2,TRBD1,TGTGCCAGCAGCTGGGACAGCTATGGCTACACCTTC,CASSWDSYGYTF
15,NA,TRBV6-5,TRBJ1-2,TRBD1,TGTGCCAGCAGTACACGGTTGGGACAGGGGGATGGCTACACCTTC,CASSTRLGQGDGYTF
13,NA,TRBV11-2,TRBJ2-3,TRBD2,TGTGCCAGCAGCTTCGCGGGGGCAGATACGCAGTATTTT,CASSFAGADTQYF
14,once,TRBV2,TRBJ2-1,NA,TGTGCCAGCAGCCGGGACACCACGGGAAAGGAGCAGTTCTTC,CASSRDTTGKEQFF
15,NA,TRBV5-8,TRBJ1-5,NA,TGTGCCAGCAGCTTGGGAAATACAGTGAGACAGCCCCAGCATTTT,CASSLGNTVRQPQHF
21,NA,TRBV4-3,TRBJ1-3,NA,TGCGCCAGCAGCCAAGATCCGGTAGGGCTTTATCGGTACAGGGACGGAAACACCATATATTTT,CASSQDPVGLYRYRDGNTIYF
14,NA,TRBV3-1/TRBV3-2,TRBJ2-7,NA,TGTGCCAGCAGCCAAGAGACAGCAGGGTACGAGCAGTACTTC,CASSQETAGYEQYF
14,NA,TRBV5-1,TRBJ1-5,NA,TGCGCCAGCAGCCCCGGGGAGGGTTCGCAGCCCCAGCATTTT,CASSPGEGSQPQHF
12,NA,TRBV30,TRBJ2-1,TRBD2,TGTGCCTGGACCGGGGGACTAGATGAGCAGTTCTTC,CAWTGGLDEQFF
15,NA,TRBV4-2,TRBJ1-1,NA,TGTGCCAGCAGCCAAGATTTCGGGGAGAGTAGGAAAGCTTTCTTT,CASSQDFGESRKAFF
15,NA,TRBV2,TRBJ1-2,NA,TGTGCCAGCAGTGAAGCGTCCGACAGGAACTATGGCTACACCTTC,CASSEASDRNYGYTF